The 22 T cell receptor beta chains below were found in one sample sequenced in a study of T cells in Graves' hyperthyroidism and ophthalmopathy. The TCR beta CDR3 regions underwent amplification using RNA transcripts as the source. Researchers ran a first-round RT-PCR on the TCR CDR3 using the HTBI primer set. From the multiplex PCR reads, TCRdb called clonotypes with MiXCR, one entry per CDR3 protein. Among fewer than 750,000 distinct CDR3 sequences listed, more than 14% were seen once. The sequenced sample consisted of blood. The receptors derive from a woman in her fifties or sixties with Graves' ophthalmopathy.

This clonotype showed up many times. V usage is TRBV11-3 and J usage is TRBJ2-2; TRBD2 matches at 9 bases. V shed 3 bases, J shed 2 bases, and the junction held 7 bases outside the gene matches. The CDR3 is 17 residues long. CDR1 SGHNT and CDR2 YENEEA come from the germline V gene. CDR3 DNA: TGTGCCAGCAGCTTCTCTAGCGGGACGATTAACACCGGGGAGCTGTTTTTT. Translation gives CASSFSSGTINTGELFF.

The chain recombines TRBV4-2 with TRBJ2-1; 7 bases are shared with TRBD2. The CDR3 has 16 residues. In germline, CDR1 is LGHNA, CDR2 YNFKEQ. V shed 4 bases, J shed 9 bases, and the junction held 15 bases outside the gene matches. CDR3 amino acids: CASSRGTGTIDGEQFF. As DNA, the CDR3 is TGTGCCAGCAGCCGGGGGACCGGGACTATTGATGGTGAGCAGTTCTTC.

The sample holds many counts of this clonotype. The gene calls are TRBV24-1 and TRBJ2-1; 8 nucleotides align to TRBD2. Unmatched junction bases numbered 13, after V lost 4 bases and J lost 9 bases. The germline V gene encodes CDR1 KGHDR and CDR2 SFDVKD. The CDR3 loop spans 16 amino acids. The CDR3 protein is CATSDQTPRGGVEQFF. The DNA for the CDR3 is TGTGCCACCAGTGACCAAACTCCCCGGGGGGGGGTTGAGCAGTTCTTC.

Concerning this clonotype itself: With a much larger clone just one base away, this may be a read error. The gene calls are TRBV7-3 and TRBJ2-5; 10 bases are a match to TRBD2. Looked up from germline, CDR1 is SGHTA and CDR2 is FQGTGA. The CDR3 spans 15 residues. This chain's CDR3 is CASSPAGGPQEAQYF. In DNA, the CDR3 is TGTGCCAGCAGCCCAGCGGGAGGGCCTCAAGAGGCCCAGTACTTC.

This clonotype was seen many times. The chain uses TRBV28 and TRBJ2-7; 8 bases fit TRBD2. Per germline, CDR1 MDHEN and CDR2 SYDVKM. With 3 bases clipped from V and 0 bases from J, the junction kept 7 bases outside the gene matches. The CDR3 has 16 residues. The CDR3 DNA reads as TGTGCCAGCAGTTTGTGGACTAGCCGACGCTCCTACGAGCAGTACTTC. Its protein product is CASSLWTSRRSYEQYF.

This clonotype was found many times. This chain uses TRBV7-2 with TRBJ2-1; 8 bases fit TRBD2. The V and J ends lost 5 bases and 2 bases, in that order; junction bases with no gene match: 5. Germline V gives CDR1 SGHTA, CDR2 FQGNSA. CDR3 length: 15 amino acids. This chain's CDR3 is CASSTLSGTYNEQFF. The CDR3 bases are TGTGCCAGCAGCACCCTTAGCGGGACCTACAATGAGCAGTTCTTC. The full variable domain, with the rest looked up from reference TRBV7-2 and TRBJ2-1, is GAGVSQSPSNKVTEKGKDVELRCDPISGHTALYWYRQSLGQGLEFLIYFQGNSAPDKSGLPSDRFSAERTGGSVSTLTIQRTQQEDSAVYLCASSTLSGTYNEQFFGPGTRLTVL.

This clonotype was seen more than once but under ten times. The chain couples TRBV7-2 to TRBJ1-3; 10 nucleotides match TRBD1. Germline-derived CDR1 and CDR2 are SGHTA and FQGNSA. Trimming removed 2 bases from V and 8 bases from J; junction bases left unmatched: 6. The CDR3 contains 15 residues. The CDR3 DNA is TGTGCCAGCAGCTTAAGACAGGGGGCAGGGGACACCATATATTTT. Amino acids: CASSLRQGAGDTIYF.

This clonotype has more than one count but fewer than ten. J is TRBJ2-1 and V is TRBV4-1; D unclear. V gave up 1 base and J gave up 1 base, with 11 bases separating them. Per germline, CDR1 MGHRA and CDR2 YSYEKL. CDR3 length equals 16 residues. The CDR3 bases are TGCGCCAGCAGCCAAGGTGAGGCGCTATCCTACAATGAGCAGTTCTTC. Its protein product is CASSQGEALSYNEQFF.

The sample holds many counts of this clonotype. J is TRBJ2-3 and V is TRBV2; TRBD2 agrees at 8 bases. The V segment lost 4 bases and the J segment 4 bases; nucleotides outside the gene matches: 7. CDR3 size: 15 residues. CDR1 and CDR2 (germline): SNHLY, FYNNEI. This CDR3 is CASSGTGLAADTQYF. CDR3 sequence (DNA): TGTGCCAGCAGTGGAACCGGACTAGCCGCAGATACGCAGTATTTT. The full variable domain, in which reference TRBV2 and TRBJ2-3 provide the parts outside the CDR3, is EPEVTQTPSHQVTQMGQEVILRCVPISNHLYFYWYRQILGQKVEFLVSFYNNEISEKSEIFDDQFSVERPDGSNFTLKIRSTKLEDSAMYFCASSGTGLAADTQYFGPGTRLTVL.

Details on this clonotype: A much bigger clone sits one base away, suggesting this may be a read error. The chain employs TRBV20-1 and TRBJ2-1; maybe TRBD1 (6 bases). This CDR3 is 14 amino acids long. Trimming stripped 2 bases from V and 7 bases from J, with 15 bases between. CDR1 is DFQATT and CDR2 is SNEGSKA in the germline V gene (reference sequence). The CDR3 is CSARRTLDRNEQFF. The CDR3 nucleotides read TGCAGTGCTAGAAGGACCTTAGACAGGAATGAGCAGTTCTTC.

This clonotype occurred a few times. The chain is built from TRBV2 and TRBJ1-1; no clear D. CDR1 is SNHLY, CDR2 FYNNEI, per germline. CDR3 length equals 13 residues. The V end was cut by 4 bases, the J end by 5 bases, with 11 bases between. DNA for the CDR3: TGTGCCAGCAGTGCCGCGGGAAGGACTGAAGCTTTCTTT. Its translation is CASSAAGRTEAFF.

At least ten counts were recorded for this clonotype. The chain carries TRBV28 and TRBJ1-5, with D maybe TRBD1 (5 bases). V was clipped by 10 bases and J by 1 base, with 8 bases between them. The CDR3 is made up of 12 amino acids. From germline, CDR1 is MDHEN and CDR2 SYDVKM. CDR3 amino acids: CAIRDSNQPQHF. In DNA, the CDR3 is TGTGCCATTCGGGACAGCAATCAGCCCCAGCATTTT.

The sample holds many counts of this clonotype. The J gene is TRBJ2-7, the V gene TRBV3-1; D call uncertain. The CDR3 length is 13 residues. Deletions cut 1 base from V and 5 bases from J, with 9 bases between. Germline assignment: CDR1 LGHDT and CDR2 YNNKEL (reference sequence). CDR3 residues: CASSQVDHHEQYF. The CDR3 region has the DNA TGTGCCAGCAGCCAAGTCGACCACCACGAGCAGTACTTC.

Of note for this clonotype: The junction shows a germline mismatch at one end, possibly a read error. The chain employs TRBV11-2 and TRBJ1-4; 7 bases match TRBD1. Germline lookup yields CDR1 SGHAT and CDR2 FQNNGV. The CDR3 contains 15 residues. The CDR3 sequence is CASSQTAGGNERLFF. The DNA for the CDR3 is TGTGCCAGCAGCCAAACCGCAGGGGGTAATGAAAGACTGTTTTTT.

Ten or more counts support this clonotype. The CDR3 DNA is TGTGCCAGCAGCCAGACTAGCGGGATTTATGAGCAGTTCTTC. As protein: CASSQTSGIYEQFF. The chain couples TRBV2 to TRBJ2-1; 11 bases line up with TRBD2. CDR3 size: 14 residues. Germline trimming cut 6 bases from V and 8 bases from J; bases unmatched to any gene: 6. Germline CDR1 SNHLY, CDR2 FYNNEI.

This clonotype was counted only a few times. This chain links TRBV27 with TRBJ2-7, with D hard to call. V lost 4 bases to trimming and J lost 5 bases, with 12 bases between them. This CDR3 is built from 13 residues. Looked up from germline, CDR1 is MNHEY and CDR2 is SMNVEV (reference sequence). The CDR3 region is CASSSRFFHEQYF. CDR3 bases: TGTGCCAGCAGTTCCAGATTCTTCCACGAGCAGTACTTC.

This clonotype was seen ten or more times. The gene calls are TRBV13 and TRBJ2-1; 9 bases map to TRBD2. The CDR3 runs to 16 residues. Germline V gene sequence: CDR1 PRHDT, CDR2 FYEKMQ (reference sequence). V lost 2 bases and J lost 3; bases outside the gene matches: 5. The CDR3 spells CASSLNGGRVYNEQFF. The DNA of the CDR3 is TGTGCCAGCAGCTTAAACGGCGGGAGGGTCTACAATGAGCAGTTCTTC.

The J gene is TRBJ2-7, the V gene TRBV4-1; 9 bases fit TRBD1. The trim removed 3 bases at V and 4 bases at J, leaving 7 bases unmatched. There are 15 residues in the CDR3. Germline-derived CDR1 and CDR2 are MGHRA and YSYEKL. Here the CDR3 reads CASSHTGTGKYEQYF. The CDR3 DNA follows: TGCGCCAGCAGCCACACCGGGACAGGGAAATACGAGCAGTACTTC.

This clonotype occurred many times. An end of the junction does not agree with germline; a read error may underlie this. The chain has TRBV5-1 and TRBJ1-1; perhaps TRBD1 as D (5 bases). Germline CDR1 and CDR2: SGHRS and YFSETQ. The CDR3 length is 14 residues. CDR3 DNA: TGTGCCAGCAGCTTTGGACATACGAACACTGAAGCTTTCTTT. Encoded protein: CASSFGHTNTEAFF.

The sample holds a few counts of this clonotype. The chain recombines TRBV5-5 with TRBJ2-7, with a tentative D call TRBD2 (6 bases). Trimming removed 4 bases from V and 3 bases from J, with 32 bases in between. This CDR3 is built from 20 residues. The germline gives CDR1 SGHKS, CDR2 YYEKEE (reference sequence). CDR3 bases: TGTGCCAGCAGCCCCCCCATTAGCGGAAGAGACCGGTTATCGGGCTACGAGCAGTACTTC. Its translation is CASSPPISGRDRLSGYEQYF.

This clonotype came up many times. This sequence joins TRBV27 and TRBJ2-1; 9 bases align to TRBD2. CDR1 and CDR2 (germline): MNHEY, SMNVEV (reference sequence). CDR3 length: 14 amino acids. The V segment lost 9 bases and the J segment 8 bases; nucleotides outside the gene matches: 11. Here the CDR3 reads CASDPGTSRDEQFF. The CDR3 DNA reads TGTGCCAGTGACCCGGGGACTAGCAGGGATGAGCAGTTCTTC.

J is TRBJ1-2 and V is TRBV6-5; 7 bases map to TRBD1. Trimming took 7 bases from V and 7 from J; bases not matched to a gene: 15. The CDR3 length is 15 residues. Germline assignment: CDR1 MNHEY and CDR2 SVGAGI. CDR3 coding DNA: TGTGCCAGCATATTTACGACAGGGTTAGAGAGTGGCTACACCTTC. The encoded protein is CASIFTTGLESGYTF.